Listed below are T cell receptor beta chains from one sample, sequenced in a study of CD8 T cells in Susac syndrome. TCRdb called the immunoSEQ multiplex PCR reads again in MiXCR, with one record for every CDR3 protein. The sample records around 95,000 distinct CDR3 sequences, about 96% being singletons. The sample was CD8+ T cells from PBMCs. The receptor set was obtained from a human donor with Susac syndrome. Each CDR3 is given with its conserved first and last residue. A D gene is named only where the DNA matches it firmly. Part of the rows lack a size; the others show once, few, many or a class for expanded clones.

-,TRBJ2-7,TRBV10-2,-,TGCGCCAGCAGTGAGGGCCCCGCATCCTACGAGCAGTACTTC,CASSEGPASYEQYF
-,TRBJ2-2,TRBV5-6,-,TGTGCCAGCAGCTTGGCAGGGAAAATCACCGGGGAGCTGTTTTTT,CASSLAGKITGELFF
-,TRBJ2-7,TRBV6-1,-,TGTGCCAGCAGTGACCCAGCGAACCCTTCCTACGAGCAGTACTTC,CASSDPANPSYEQYF
TRBD2,TRBJ2-1,TRBV20-1,-,TGCAGTGCTCGGGGACTAGCGGGGTACAATGAGCAGTTCTTC,CSARGLAGYNEQFF
TRBD1,TRBJ1-2,TRBV18,few,TGTGCCAGCTCCCGGGACAGCAGAAACTATGGCTACACCTTC,CASSRDSRNYGYTF
TRBD2,TRBJ2-3,TRBV20-1,-,TGCAGTGCTCGCCTGACTAGCGGGAGAGGGTCAGATACGCAGTATTTT,CSARLTSGRGSDTQYF
-,TRBJ1-1,TRBV9,-,TGTGCCAGCAGCGTAGACGATGGGTATACTGAAGCTTTCTTT,CASSVDDGYTEAFF
TRBD2,TRBJ2-2,TRBV4-1,-,TGCGCCAGCAGCCAAGGCGGGATTAGCGGGGGGGAAAACACCGGGGAGCTGTTTTTT,CASSQGGISGGENTGELFF
TRBD1,TRBJ2-3,TRBV7-9,-,TGTGCCAGCAGCTCCCCCGGGACAGGGACGGATACGCAGTATTTT,CASSSPGTGTDTQYF
TRBD1,TRBJ2-1,TRBV4-1,-,TGCGCCAGCAGCCAAGAAGGCGGGACAGGGAGTTACAATGAGCAGTTCTTC,CASSQEGGTGSYNEQFF
TRBD2,TRBJ2-1,TRBV5-1,-,TGCGCCAGCAGCTTGATCTCAGCGGGATCCTACAATGAGCAGTTCTTC,CASSLISAGSYNEQFF
TRBD1,TRBJ1-2,TRBV20-1,-,TGCAGTGCTAGAGCCGGACAGGACTATGGCTACACCTTC,CSARAGQDYGYTF
TRBD2,TRBJ2-1,TRBV27,-,TGTGCCAGCACGGGGGGGGATGAGCAGTTCTTC,CASTGGDEQFF
-,TRBJ2-7,TRBV12-2,-,TGTGCAAGTCGCCTCGTCCCGGGACAGGTCTGGGAGTACTTC,CASRLVPGQVWEYF
-,TRBJ2-4,TRBV7-9,-,TGTGCCAGCAGCCCTCCAGAGAAAAACATTCAGTACTTC,CASSPPEKNIQYF
-,TRBJ2-3,TRBV5-5,-,TGTGCCAGCAGCTTGTGGGGCGGGAGCACAGATACGCAGTATTTT,CASSLWGGSTDTQYF
-,TRBJ2-4,TRBV2,-,TGTGCCAGCAGTGACCTGGATCTAGCCAAAAACATTCAGTACTTC,CASSDLDLAKNIQYF
-,TRBJ2-1,TRBV29-1,-,TGCAGCGTTGAGGCAGGCAATGAGCAGTTCTTC,CSVEAGNEQFF
-,TRBJ1-6,TRBV20-1,-,TGCAGTGCTAGAGACCTGGGGACTAATTCACCCCTCCACTTT,CSARDLGTNSPLHF
-,TRBJ2-1,TRBV12-3/TRBV12-4,-,TGTGCCAGCAGTCCCTTGGGGGAGGATGAGCAGTTCTTC,CASSPLGEDEQFF
TRBD2,TRBJ2-1,TRBV9,-,TGTGCCAGCAGCGTAGGCGGGGGGGCCGGGAATGAGCAGTTCTTC,CASSVGGGAGNEQFF